Listed below are T cell receptor beta chains from one sample, sequenced in a study of cytomegalovirus exposure and HLA in healthy donors. This table comes from immunoSEQ multiplex PCR, and its TCRdb copy is limited to in-frame clones, with some not included. Here the sample spans around 160,000 clones, 84% being singletons. Sequenced material: PBMCs. Receptors were obtained from a man aged 25 to 45 in good health and CMV-seropositive. Each CDR3 is given with its conserved first and last residue. A D gene is named only where the DNA matches it firmly. Clone size is shown for a subset of rows, as once, few, many or a class of expanded clone.

v_call	clone_size	d_call	j_call	cdr3_aa	cdr3_nt
TRBV7-8	.	TRBD2	TRBJ2-1	CASSPRRLAATYNEQFF	TGTGCCAGCAGCCCCCGCCGACTAGCGGCTACCTACAATGAGCAGTTCTTC
TRBV30	.	.	TRBJ1-5	CAWRRGDDGPQHF	TGTGCCTGGAGGCGGGGGGACGACGGGCCCCAGCATTTT
TRBV5-5	few	.	TRBJ2-2	CASSWGDSDTGELFF	TGTGCCAGCAGCTGGGGGGACAGCGACACCGGGGAGCTGTTTTTT
TRBV6-5	.	TRBD2	TRBJ2-5	CASSFSGGRGRETQYF	TGTGCCAGCAGTTTCTCGGGCGGGAGGGGACGGGAGACCCAGTACTTC
TRBV28	once	.	TRBJ1-2	CASSLSSLVPYGYTF	TGTGCCAGCAGTTTATCCAGTTTGGTCCCCTATGGCTACACCTTC
TRBV27	.	TRBD2	TRBJ2-1	CASSIGLAGGYEQFF	TGTGCCAGCAGTATCGGACTAGCGGGCGGATATGAGCAGTTCTTC
TRBV2	.	.	TRBJ2-1	CASSPLATEQFF	TGTGCCAGCAGTCCCCTAGCCACTGAGCAGTTCTTC
TRBV4-1	.	.	TRBJ1-1	CASSQIGREGREAFF	TGCGCCAGCAGCCAAATCGGACGGGAAGGGAGGGAAGCTTTCTTT
TRBV28	.	.	TRBJ2-7	CASSLLPSADYEQYF	TGTGCCAGCAGTTTACTACCCTCGGCGGATTACGAGCAGTACTTC
TRBV18	.	.	TRBJ2-7	CASSPPVGYREAYEQYF	TGTGCCAGCTCACCACCCGTAGGATACAGGGAAGCCTACGAGCAGTACTTC
TRBV28	.	.	TRBJ1-5	CASAGSNQPQHF	TGTGCCAGTGCGGGGAGCAATCAGCCCCAGCATTTT
TRBV10-3	.	.	TRBJ2-2	CAIRLAATGELFF	TGTGCCATCAGGCTAGCTGCCACCGGGGAGCTGTTTTTT
TRBV28	.	.	TRBJ2-4	CASSATGWAIQYF	TGTGCCAGCAGTGCAACAGGGTGGGCCATTCAGTACTTC
TRBV5-1	.	.	TRBJ1-3	CASSPNTLSGNTIYF	TGCGCCAGCAGCCCAAACACCCTCTCTGGAAACACCATATATTTT
TRBV4-1	.	.	TRBJ2-7	CASSLALGFQSYEQYF	TGCGCCAGCAGCCTAGCGCTAGGGTTTCAATCGTACGAGCAGTACTTC
TRBV28	.	.	TRBJ2-7	CASSLLDRYIGEQYF	TGTGCCAGCAGTTTACTCGACAGGTACATAGGGGAGCAGTACTTC
TRBV7-9	once	TRBD1	TRBJ1-4	CASSLGRGHEKLFF	TGTGCCAGCAGCTTAGGAAGGGGGCATGAAAAACTGTTTTTT
TRBV5-4	.	TRBD2	TRBJ2-1	CASSLPTSGRASNEQFF	TGTGCCAGCAGCTTGCCAACTAGCGGGAGGGCCAGCAATGAGCAGTTCTTC
TRBV28	.	TRBD1	TRBJ1-1	CASSPGQGHTEAFF	TGTGCCAGCAGCCCGGGACAGGGGCACACTGAAGCTTTCTTT
TRBV5-6	.	TRBD1	TRBJ2-2	CASGRRFQGVAGELFF	TGTGCCAGCGGCAGAAGATTCCAGGGGGTTGCCGGGGAGCTGTTTTTT
TRBV15	.	.	TRBJ1-5	CATSRDTTGPSQPQHF	TGTGCCACCAGCAGAGATACTACAGGCCCAAGTCAGCCCCAGCATTTT
TRBV20-1	.	.	TRBJ2-5	CSLIVETQYF	TGCAGTTTAATAGTGGAGACCCAGTACTTC
TRBV4-1	.	.	TRBJ1-2	CASSQALTGPRYGYTF	TGCGCCAGCAGCCAAGCTTTGACAGGCCCTCGCTATGGCTACACCTTC
TRBV27	few	TRBD2	TRBJ2-7	CASSSRLAPYEQYF	TGTGCCAGCAGTTCTCGACTAGCGCCGTACGAGCAGTACTTC
TRBV6-5	.	.	TRBJ1-1	CASSLLGHLNTEAFF	TGTGCCAGCAGCCTTTTGGGACATTTAAACACTGAAGCTTTCTTT
TRBV28	.	.	TRBJ1-1	CASRPSKRWRAENTEAFF	TGTGCCAGCAGACCTTCTAAAAGATGGAGGGCCGAGAACACTGAAGCTTTCTTT
TRBV5-1	few	.	TRBJ2-7	CASNPPPGAEQYF	TGCGCCAGCAACCCTCCCCCAGGGGCCGAGCAGTACTTC